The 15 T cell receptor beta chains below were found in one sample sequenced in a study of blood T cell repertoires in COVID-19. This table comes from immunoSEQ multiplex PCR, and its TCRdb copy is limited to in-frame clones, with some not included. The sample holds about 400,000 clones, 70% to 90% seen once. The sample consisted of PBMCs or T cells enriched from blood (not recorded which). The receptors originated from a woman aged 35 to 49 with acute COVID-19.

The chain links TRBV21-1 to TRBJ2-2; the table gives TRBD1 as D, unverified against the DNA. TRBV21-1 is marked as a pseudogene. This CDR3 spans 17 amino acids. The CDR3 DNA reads TGTGCCAGCAGCAAGGACAGGGTAAGGGCCCACACCGGGGAGCTGTTTTTT. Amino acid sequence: CASSKDRVRAHTGELFF.

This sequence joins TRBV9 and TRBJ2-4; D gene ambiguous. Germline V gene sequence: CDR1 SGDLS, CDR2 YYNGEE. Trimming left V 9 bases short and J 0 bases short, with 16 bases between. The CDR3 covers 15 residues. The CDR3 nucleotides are TGTGCCACAACCGCAGGAAACCTAGCCAAAAACATTCAGTACTTC. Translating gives CATTAGNLAKNIQYF.

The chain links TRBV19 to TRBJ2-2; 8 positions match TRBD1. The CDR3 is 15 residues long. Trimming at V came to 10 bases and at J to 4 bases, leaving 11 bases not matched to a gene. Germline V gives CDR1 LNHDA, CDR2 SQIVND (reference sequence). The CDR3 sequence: CATRKGQVGTGELFF. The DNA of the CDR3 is TGTGCCACCAGAAAGGGACAGGTGGGCACCGGGGAGCTGTTTTTT. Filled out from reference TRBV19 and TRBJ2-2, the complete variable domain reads DGGITQSPKYLFRKEGQNVTLSCEQNLNHDAMYWYRQDPGQGLRLIYYSQIVNDFQKGDIAEGYSVSREKKESFPLTVTSAQKNPTAFYLCATRKGQVGTGELFFGEGSRLTVL.

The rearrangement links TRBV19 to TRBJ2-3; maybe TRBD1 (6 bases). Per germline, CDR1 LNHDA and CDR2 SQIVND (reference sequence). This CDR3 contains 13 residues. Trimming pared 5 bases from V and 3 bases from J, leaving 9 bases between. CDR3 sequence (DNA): TGTGCCAGTAGTCTCCAGGGGACAGATACGCAGTATTTT. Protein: CASSLQGTDTQYF.

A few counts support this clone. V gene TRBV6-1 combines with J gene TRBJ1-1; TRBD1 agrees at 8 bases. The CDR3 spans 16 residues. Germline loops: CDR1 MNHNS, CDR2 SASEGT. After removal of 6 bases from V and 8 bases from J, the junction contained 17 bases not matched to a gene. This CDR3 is CASSEYSGQGRYEAFF. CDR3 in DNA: TGTGCCAGCAGCGAATACTCAGGACAGGGAAGATACGAAGCTTTCTTT.

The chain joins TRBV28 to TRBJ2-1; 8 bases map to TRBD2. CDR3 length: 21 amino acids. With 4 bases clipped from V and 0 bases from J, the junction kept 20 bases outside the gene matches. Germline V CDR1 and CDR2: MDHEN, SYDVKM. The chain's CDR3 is CASSSPGGRLQRASSYNEQFF. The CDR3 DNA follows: TGTGCCAGCAGTTCCCCGGGGGGGCGGTTGCAGCGGGCTAGCTCCTACAATGAGCAGTTCTTC.

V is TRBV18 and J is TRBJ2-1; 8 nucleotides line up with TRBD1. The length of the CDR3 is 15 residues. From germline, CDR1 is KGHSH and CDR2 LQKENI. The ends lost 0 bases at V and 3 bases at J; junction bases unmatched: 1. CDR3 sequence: CASSPPGQVYNEQFF. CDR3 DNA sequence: TGTGCCAGCTCACCACCGGGACAGGTCTACAATGAGCAGTTCTTC.

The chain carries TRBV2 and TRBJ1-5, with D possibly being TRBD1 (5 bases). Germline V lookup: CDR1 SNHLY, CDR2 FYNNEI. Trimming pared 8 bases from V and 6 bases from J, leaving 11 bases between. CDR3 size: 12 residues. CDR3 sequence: CASGPGGQPQHF. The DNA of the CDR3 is TGTGCCAGCGGCCCCGGGGGTCAGCCCCAGCATTTT.

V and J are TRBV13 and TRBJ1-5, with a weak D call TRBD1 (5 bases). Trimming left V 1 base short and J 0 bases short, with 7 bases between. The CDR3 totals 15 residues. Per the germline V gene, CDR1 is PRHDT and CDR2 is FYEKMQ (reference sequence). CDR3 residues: CASSLAGGSNQPQHF. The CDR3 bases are TGTGCCAGCAGCTTAGCGGGGGGTAGCAATCAGCCCCAGCATTTT.

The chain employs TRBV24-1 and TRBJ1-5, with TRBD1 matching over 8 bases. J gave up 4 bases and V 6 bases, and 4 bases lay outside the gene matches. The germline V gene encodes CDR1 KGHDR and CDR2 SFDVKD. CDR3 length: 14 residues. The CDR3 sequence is CATSRQGTNQPQHF. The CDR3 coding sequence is TGTGCCACCAGTCGACAGGGGACAAATCAGCCCCAGCATTTT.

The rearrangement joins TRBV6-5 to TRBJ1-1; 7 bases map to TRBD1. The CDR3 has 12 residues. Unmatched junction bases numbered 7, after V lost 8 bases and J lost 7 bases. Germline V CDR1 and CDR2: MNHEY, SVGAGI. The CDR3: CASSTGYVEAFF. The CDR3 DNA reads TGTGCCAGCTCGACAGGGTATGTTGAAGCTTTCTTT.

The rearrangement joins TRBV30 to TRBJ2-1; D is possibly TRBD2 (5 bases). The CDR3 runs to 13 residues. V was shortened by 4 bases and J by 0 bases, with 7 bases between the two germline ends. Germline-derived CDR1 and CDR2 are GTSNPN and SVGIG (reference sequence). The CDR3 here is CAWNRDSYNEQFF. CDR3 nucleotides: TGTGCCTGGAACCGGGACTCCTACAATGAGCAGTTCTTC.

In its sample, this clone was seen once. CDR3 nucleotide sequence: TGTGCCAGCTCCGTACAGGATCAGCCCCAGCATTTT. It codes for CASSVQDQPQHF. V and J are TRBV18 and TRBJ1-5; possible D gene TRBD1, 5 bases. V gave up 6 bases and J gave up 5 bases, with 8 bases separating them. Germline loops: CDR1 KGHSH, CDR2 LQKENI. The CDR3 is made up of 12 amino acids.

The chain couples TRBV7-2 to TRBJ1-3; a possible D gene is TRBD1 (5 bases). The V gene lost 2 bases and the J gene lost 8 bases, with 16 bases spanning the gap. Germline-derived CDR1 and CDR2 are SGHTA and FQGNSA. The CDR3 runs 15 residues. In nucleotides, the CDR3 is TGTGCCAGCAGCTTATCCGGGCAGGGTGGTCACACCATATATTTT. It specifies CASSLSGQGGHTIYF.

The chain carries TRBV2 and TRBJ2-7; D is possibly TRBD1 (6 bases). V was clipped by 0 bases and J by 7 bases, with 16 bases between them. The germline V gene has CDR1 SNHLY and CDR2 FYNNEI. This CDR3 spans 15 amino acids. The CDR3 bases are TGTGCCAGCAGTGAAGCGGTTGGACAGACCAAGGAGCAGTACTTC. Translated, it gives CASSEAVGQTKEQYF.